The subject of this entry is one TCR beta chain. Its binding antigen is unknown. Within one base of it there is no much larger clone, and no base qualities were kept. Genomic DNA was isolated from the sorted cells so that the TCRbeta CDR3 region could be sequenced. The immunoSEQ Assay was used for sequencing of TCRbeta CDR3 regions. The table comes from immuneACCESS by way of TCRdb, which keeps in-frame sequences with V and J called. Part of the clones is missing from these tables; in studies checked, under half for an unresolved V gene and the rest for unknown reasons. This sample has 90,000 or so clones in its table, and 91% of those were observed once. In total, the top ten clones hold about 0.87% of the sample. The data belong to a study of OX40 agonist ivuxolimab in advanced cancers. Context from the whole study: Ivuxolimab was a fully human IgG2 agonistic monoclonal antibody targeting the costimulatory receptor OX40 (CD134). The paper describes the monotherapy dose-escalation part (N ≈ 49 patients) of the phase I trial of ivuxolimab. Intravenous ivuxolimab was administered to patients every 2 weeks at six dose levels: 0.01, 0.1, 0.3, 1.5, 3 and 10 mg/kg. Peripheral TCRbeta sequencing aimed to test whether ivuxolimab altered TCR sequence diversity and caused clonal T-cell expansion. The dose-escalation cohort was about 87% male with a mean age of approximately 60 years, ranging from roughly 20 to 85. Of the approximately 54 dose-escalation patients, hepatocellular carcinoma was present in roughly 19, melanoma in roughly 15, renal cell carcinoma in 9 and head and neck cancer in 9. Patients were allowed to have had prior anti-PD-1, anti-PD-L1 or anti-CTLA-4 therapy, and approximately 40% of the dose-escalation patients had been treated with checkpoint inhibitors. Partial responses occurred in three dose-escalation patients, of whom one had hepatocellular carcinoma and two had cutaneous melanoma.

Patients with a history of autoimmune disease or receiving systemic immunosuppression were excluded from the trial. Peripheral blood for TCR sequencing was collected from all dose cohorts at baseline, on cycle 4 day 1, and on cycle 7 day 1. Samples came from an open-label, multicenter, first-in-human phase I dose-escalation trial of ivuxolimab. Adults with locally advanced or metastatic melanoma, renal cell, hepatocellular, or head and neck squamous cell carcinoma were enrolled in the trial. Before TCR sequencing, CD4+ and CD8+ T cells were separately sorted from peripheral blood. Paper-wide results and their limitations: In the 0.1-3.0 mg/kg groups, partial responders were among the patients with the lowest normalized peripheral clonal expansion, particularly in CD8+ T cells. At doses of 0.1 to 3.0 mg/kg, clonal expansion of both CD4+ and CD8+ blood T cells was observed from baseline to week 6. Low levels of normalized T-cell clonal expansion were also seen in some patients who did not respond. After ivuxolimab, more expanded clones were found on average in CD8+ T cells than in CD4+ T cells. Antigen specificity was not determined for the clonally expanded peripheral T cells.

Clipping removes 0 bases from V and 4 bases from J, with 11 as the unmatched junction base count. According to the germline V gene (reference sequence), CDR1 reads GTSNPN and CDR2 reads SVGIG. Inclusive of the bounding cysteine and phenylalanine, the CDR3 is 16 residues long. Just the 48-base CDR3 DNA is kept, in frame starting at base 1. The clonotype was recovered from an adult with an advanced solid tumor such as melanoma, head and neck, liver or kidney cancer. Recombination linked TRBV30 to TRBJ2-5; TRBD2 fits 7 bases in the junction. The specimen comprised CD4+ or CD8+ T cells sorted from blood, sampled in a trial of the OX40 agonist ivuxolimab. Read as DNA, the sequence is TGTGCCTGGAGTGTAACAAAACTAGCGTGGGGAGAGACCCAGTACTTC. Its translation reads: CAWSVTKLAWGETQYF.